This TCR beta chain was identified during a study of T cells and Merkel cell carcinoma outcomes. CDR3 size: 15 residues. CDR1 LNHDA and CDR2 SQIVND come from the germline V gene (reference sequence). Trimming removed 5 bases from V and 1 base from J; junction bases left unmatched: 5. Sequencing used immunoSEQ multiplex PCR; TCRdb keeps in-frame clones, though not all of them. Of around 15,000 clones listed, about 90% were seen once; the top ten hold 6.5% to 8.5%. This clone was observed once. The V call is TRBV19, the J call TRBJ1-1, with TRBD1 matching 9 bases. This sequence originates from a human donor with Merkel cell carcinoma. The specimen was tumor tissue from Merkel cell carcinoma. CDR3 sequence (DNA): TGTGCCAGTAGTGCTTGGGACAGGGAGAACACTGAAGCTTTCTTT. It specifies CASSAWDRENTEAFF.